Shown below are 10 T cell receptor beta chains from a single sample sequenced in a study of technical replicates of blood from a handful of donors. Assay used: immunoSEQ multiplex PCR; TCRdb lists only in-frame clones, some missing. The top ten clones hold less than 4.5% of a sample with about 59,000 clones, 90% to 95% of them seen once. Sample: PBMCs. Receptors were obtained from a human donor in good health. Some clones in this sample may be carry-over from other donors' samples.

The chain couples TRBV11-1 to TRBJ2-3; maybe TRBD2 (5 bases). V lost 4 bases, J lost 0 bases, and 11 bases lay in between. In germline, CDR1 is SGHAT, CDR2 FQDESV (reference sequence). There are 15 residues in the CDR3. This CDR3 is CASSSRDSSTDTQYF. For the CDR3, the DNA is TGTGCCAGCAGCTCCCGGGATTCTAGCACAGATACGCAGTATTTT.

The chain combines TRBV7-6 with TRBJ2-7; 11 nucleotides line up with TRBD2. CDR1 and CDR2 from the germline V gene are SGHVS and FNYEAQ. There are 15 residues in the CDR3. V lost 5 bases, J lost 4 bases, and 7 bases stayed unmatched. CDR3 protein: CASSRGLAEPYEQYF. The CDR3 DNA sequence: TGTGCCAGCAGCCGGGGACTAGCGGAGCCTTACGAGCAGTACTTC.

V gene TRBV11-2 combines with J gene TRBJ2-4; 10 positions agree with TRBD1. The CDR3 length is 14 residues. From germline, CDR1 is SGHAT and CDR2 FQNNGV. After removal of 5 bases from V and 6 bases from J, the junction contained 4 bases not matched to a gene. CDR3 DNA: TGTGCCAGCAGCCCTCGGACAGGGGGAAACATTCAGTACTTC. Translation: CASSPRTGGNIQYF.

Only one count was recorded for this clone. The rearrangement joins TRBV5-1 to TRBJ2-1, with D possibly matching TRBD2 (6 bases). V gave up 0 bases and J gave up 8 bases, with 18 bases separating them. This CDR3 is built from 16 residues. Germline assignment: CDR1 SGHRS and CDR2 YFSETQ. The CDR3 nucleotides read TGCGCCAGCAGCTTGGTCCTGACTAGTTTAAGCTATGAGCAGTTCTTC. This translates into CASSLVLTSLSYEQFF.

The rearrangement joins TRBV2 to TRBJ1-1; no clear D. Trimming cost V 1 base and J 5 bases, with 14 bases left between them. CDR1 SNHLY and CDR2 FYNNEI come from the germline V gene. The CDR3 runs 15 residues. CDR3 DNA: TGTGCCAGCAGTGAAGGTGTCAGCGGGAGGACTGAAGCTTTCTTT. It specifies CASSEGVSGRTEAFF.

The table lists this clone with a few counts. The chain is built from TRBV25-1 and TRBJ1-1; D is undetermined. Germline CDR1 reads MGHDK; CDR2 reads SYGVNS. V gave up 2 bases and J gave up 1 base, with 5 bases separating them. The CDR3 totals 13 residues. The CDR3 DNA reads TGTGCCAGCAGTGAACTGTGGAACACTGAAGCTTTCTTT. Translation: CASSELWNTEAFF.

The chain joins TRBV30 to TRBJ1-2; no definite D call. Trimming took 2 bases from V and 6 from J, leaving 13 bases between them. Germline loops: CDR1 GTSNPN, CDR2 SVGIG (reference sequence). CDR3 length: 13 residues. The CDR3 nucleotides read TGTGCCTGGAGTCCCAGACATGACGATGGCTACACCTTC. Its translation is CAWSPRHDDGYTF.

This chain uses TRBV4-3 with TRBJ2-5; 12 bases fit TRBD2. J lost 2 bases, V lost 1 base, and 8 bases had no gene match. The germline gives CDR1 LGHNA, CDR2 YSLEER. The CDR3 is 18 residues long. The CDR3 sequence: CASSQGGASGGGQETQYF. The CDR3 DNA reads as TGCGCCAGCAGCCAAGGCGGGGCTAGCGGGGGGGGACAAGAGACCCAGTACTTC.

In DNA form, the CDR3 reads TGTGCCAGCAGTGACTCCTTCGGTGAAGCTTTCTTT. Translated: CASSDSFGEAFF. The chain couples TRBV6-4 to TRBJ1-1; D is ambiguous. The CDR3 is 12 residues long. V lost 0 bases, J lost 7 bases, and 6 bases lay in between. Germline V lookup: CDR1 MRHNA, CDR2 SNTAGT.

V gene TRBV6-4 combines with J gene TRBJ2-1, with 7 nucleotides matching TRBD2. This CDR3 is built from 14 residues. Losses at the gene ends were 6 bases for V and 6 bases for J; bases not matched to a gene: 8. Germline CDR1 MRHNA, CDR2 SNTAGT. CDR3 amino acids: CASSPDGTINEQFF. CDR3 DNA sequence: TGTGCCAGCAGCCCAGACGGGACTATCAATGAGCAGTTCTTC.